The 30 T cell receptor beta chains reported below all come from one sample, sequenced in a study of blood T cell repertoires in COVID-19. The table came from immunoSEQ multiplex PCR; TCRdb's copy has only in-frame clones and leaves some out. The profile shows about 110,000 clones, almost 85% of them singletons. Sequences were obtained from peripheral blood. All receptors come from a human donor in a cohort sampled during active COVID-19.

Here the CDR3 reads CASSQGTGTNNEQFF. Here the CDR3 DNA reads TGCGCCAGCAGCCAAGGGACAGGGACAAACAATGAGCAGTTCTTC. This sequence joins TRBV4-3 and TRBJ2-1; the match to TRBD1 covers 8 bases. This CDR3 is built from 15 residues. Trimming cost V 1 base and J 5 bases; bases outside gene matches: 4. Germline V gene data show CDR1 as LGHNA and CDR2 as YSLEER.

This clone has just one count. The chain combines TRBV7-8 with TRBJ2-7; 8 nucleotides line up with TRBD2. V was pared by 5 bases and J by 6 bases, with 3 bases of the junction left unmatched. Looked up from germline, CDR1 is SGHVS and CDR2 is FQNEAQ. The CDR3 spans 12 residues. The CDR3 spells CASSGLAGEQYV. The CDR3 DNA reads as TGTGCCAGCAGCGGACTAGCCGGCGAGCAGTACGTC.

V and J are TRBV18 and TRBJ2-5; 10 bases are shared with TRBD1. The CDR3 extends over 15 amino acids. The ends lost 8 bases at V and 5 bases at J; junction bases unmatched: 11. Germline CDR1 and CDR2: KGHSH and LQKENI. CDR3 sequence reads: CASQSGQGFEETQYF. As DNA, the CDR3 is TGTGCCAGCCAATCGGGACAGGGGTTCGAGGAGACCCAGTACTTC.

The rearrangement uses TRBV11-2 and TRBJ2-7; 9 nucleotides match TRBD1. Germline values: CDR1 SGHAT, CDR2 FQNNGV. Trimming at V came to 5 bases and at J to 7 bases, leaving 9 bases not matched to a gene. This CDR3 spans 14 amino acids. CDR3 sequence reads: CASSPGTGHGEQYF. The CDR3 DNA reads TGTGCCAGCAGCCCGGGGACAGGGCATGGGGAGCAGTACTTC.

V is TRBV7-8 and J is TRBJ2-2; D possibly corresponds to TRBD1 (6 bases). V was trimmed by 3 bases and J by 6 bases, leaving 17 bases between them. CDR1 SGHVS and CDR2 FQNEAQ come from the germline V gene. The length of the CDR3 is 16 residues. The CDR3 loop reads CASSLRVGTLAGELFF. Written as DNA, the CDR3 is TGTGCCAGCAGCTTGCGGGTCGGGACATTGGCCGGGGAGCTGTTTTTT.

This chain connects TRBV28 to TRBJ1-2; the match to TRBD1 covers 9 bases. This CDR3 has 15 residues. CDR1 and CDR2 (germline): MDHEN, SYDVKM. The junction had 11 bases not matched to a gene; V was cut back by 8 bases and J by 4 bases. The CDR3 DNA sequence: TGTGCCAGCGTAACGACAGGGGGTGCGACCTATGGCTACACCTTC. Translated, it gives CASVTTGGATYGYTF.

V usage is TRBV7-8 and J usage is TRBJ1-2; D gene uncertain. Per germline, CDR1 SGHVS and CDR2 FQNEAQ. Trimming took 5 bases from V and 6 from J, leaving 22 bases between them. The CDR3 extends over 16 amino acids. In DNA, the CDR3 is TGTGCCAGCAGCCCCACCTTGGCCAGGCGAACGGATGGCTACACCTTC. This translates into CASSPTLARRTDGYTF.

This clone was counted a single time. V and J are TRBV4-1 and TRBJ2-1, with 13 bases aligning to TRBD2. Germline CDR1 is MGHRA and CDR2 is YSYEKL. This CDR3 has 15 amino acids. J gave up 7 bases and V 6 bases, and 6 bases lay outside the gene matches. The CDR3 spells CASSPTSGRVNEQFF. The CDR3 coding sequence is TGCGCCAGCAGTCCTACTAGCGGGAGGGTTAATGAGCAGTTCTTC.

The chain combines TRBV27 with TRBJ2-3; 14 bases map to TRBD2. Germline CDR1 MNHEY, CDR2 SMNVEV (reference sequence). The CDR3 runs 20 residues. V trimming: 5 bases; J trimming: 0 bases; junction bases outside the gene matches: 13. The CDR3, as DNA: TGTGCCAGCAGTCACCTAGAGGGACTAGCGGGAGACCCTAGCACAGATACGCAGTATTTT. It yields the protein CASSHLEGLAGDPSTDTQYF.

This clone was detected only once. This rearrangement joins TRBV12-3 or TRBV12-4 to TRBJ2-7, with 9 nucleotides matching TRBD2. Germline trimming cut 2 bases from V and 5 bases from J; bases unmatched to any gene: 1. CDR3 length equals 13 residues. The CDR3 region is CASSLRLADEQYV. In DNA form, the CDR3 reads TGTGCCAGCAGTTTAAGACTAGCGGACGAGCAGTACGTC.

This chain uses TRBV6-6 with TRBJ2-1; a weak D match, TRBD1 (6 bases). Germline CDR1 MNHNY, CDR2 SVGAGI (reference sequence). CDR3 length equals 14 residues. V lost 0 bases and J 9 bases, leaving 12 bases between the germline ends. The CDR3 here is CASSYSMGTSEQFF. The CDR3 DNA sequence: TGTGCCAGCAGTTACTCGATGGGGACAAGTGAGCAGTTCTTC.

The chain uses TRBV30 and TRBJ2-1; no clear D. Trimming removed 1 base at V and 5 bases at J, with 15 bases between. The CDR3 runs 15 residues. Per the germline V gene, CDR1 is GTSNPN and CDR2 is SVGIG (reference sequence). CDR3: CAWSESLPLHNEQFF. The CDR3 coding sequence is TGTGCCTGGAGTGAAAGCCTTCCCCTCCACAATGAGCAGTTCTTC.

The DNA for the CDR3 is TGCGCCAGCAGCTTGTTTCCTAGCGGTCAAACCGGGGAGCTGTTTTTT. Amino acids: CASSLFPSGQTGELFF. The V and J genes are TRBV5-1 and TRBJ2-2; TRBD2 matches at 7 bases. The CDR3 covers 16 residues. V shed 1 base, J shed 5 bases, and the junction held 8 bases outside the gene matches. Germline V gives CDR1 SGHRS, CDR2 YFSETQ.

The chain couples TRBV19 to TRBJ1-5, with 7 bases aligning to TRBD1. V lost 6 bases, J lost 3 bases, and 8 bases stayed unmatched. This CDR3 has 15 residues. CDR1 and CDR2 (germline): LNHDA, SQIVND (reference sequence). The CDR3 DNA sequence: TGTGCCAGTAGAGCCAACGGACAGGTCAATCAGCCCCAGCATTTT. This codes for CASRANGQVNQPQHF.

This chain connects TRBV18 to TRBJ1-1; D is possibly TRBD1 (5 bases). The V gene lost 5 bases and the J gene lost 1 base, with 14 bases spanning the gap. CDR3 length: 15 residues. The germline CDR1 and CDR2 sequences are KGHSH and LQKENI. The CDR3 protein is CASSNSGGRNTEAFF. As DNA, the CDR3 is TGTGCCAGCTCAAACTCGGGGGGAAGGAACACTGAAGCTTTCTTT.

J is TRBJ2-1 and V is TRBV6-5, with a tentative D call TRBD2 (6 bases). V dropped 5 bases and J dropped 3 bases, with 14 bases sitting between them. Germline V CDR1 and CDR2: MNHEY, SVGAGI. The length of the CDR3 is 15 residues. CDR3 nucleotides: TGTGCCAGCAGTCGAGAGCGGGTAAACTACAATGAGCAGTTCTTC. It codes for CASSRERVNYNEQFF.

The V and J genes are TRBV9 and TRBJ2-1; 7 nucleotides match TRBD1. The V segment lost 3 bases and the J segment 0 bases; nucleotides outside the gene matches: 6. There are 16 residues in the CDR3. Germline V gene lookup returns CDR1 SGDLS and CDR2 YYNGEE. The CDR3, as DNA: TGTGCCAGCAGCGGGACGACAGGGAACTCCTACAATGAGCAGTTCTTC. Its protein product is CASSGTTGNSYNEQFF.

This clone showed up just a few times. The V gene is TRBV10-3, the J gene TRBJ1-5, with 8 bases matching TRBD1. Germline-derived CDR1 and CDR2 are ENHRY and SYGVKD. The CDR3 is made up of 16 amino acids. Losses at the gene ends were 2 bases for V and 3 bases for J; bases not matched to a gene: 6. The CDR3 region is CAISERGQDTNQPQHF. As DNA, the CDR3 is TGTGCCATCAGTGAGAGGGGACAGGACACCAATCAGCCCCAGCATTTT.

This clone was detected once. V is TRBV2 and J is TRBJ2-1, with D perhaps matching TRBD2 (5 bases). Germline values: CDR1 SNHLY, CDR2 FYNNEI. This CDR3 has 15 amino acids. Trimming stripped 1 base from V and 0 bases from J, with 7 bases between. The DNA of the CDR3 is TGTGCCAGCAGTGAAGAAGCGGTCTCCTACAATGAGCAGTTCTTC. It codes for CASSEEAVSYNEQFF.

As DNA, the CDR3 is TGTGCCAGCTCAGCAATACAGGGCCCTCGAGAGACCCAGTACTTC. Protein product: CASSAIQGPRETQYF. V and J are TRBV18 and TRBJ2-5, with D possibly being TRBD1 (6 bases). The germline gives CDR1 KGHSH, CDR2 LQKENI. The CDR3 loop spans 15 amino acids. Deletions cut 5 bases from V and 4 bases from J, with 17 bases between.

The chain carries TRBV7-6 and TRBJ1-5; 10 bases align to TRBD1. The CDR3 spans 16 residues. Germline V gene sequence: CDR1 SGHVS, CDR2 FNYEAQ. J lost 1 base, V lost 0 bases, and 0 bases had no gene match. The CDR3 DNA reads TGTGCCAGCAGCTTAGCGGGACAGGGGAGCAATCAGCCCCAGCATTTT. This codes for CASSLAGQGSNQPQHF.

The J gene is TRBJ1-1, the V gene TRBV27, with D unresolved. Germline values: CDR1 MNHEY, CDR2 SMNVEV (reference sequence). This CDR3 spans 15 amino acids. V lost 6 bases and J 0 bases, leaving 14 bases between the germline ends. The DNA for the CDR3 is TGTGCCAGCAGACGGGGTAAAAACATGAACACTGAAGCTTTCTTT. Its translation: CASRRGKNMNTEAFF.

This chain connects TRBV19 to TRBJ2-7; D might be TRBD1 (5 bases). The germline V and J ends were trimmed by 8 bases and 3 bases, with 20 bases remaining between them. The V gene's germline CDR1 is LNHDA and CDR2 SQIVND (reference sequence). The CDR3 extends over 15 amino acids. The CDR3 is CASAWWQGSFYEQYF. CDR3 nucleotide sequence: TGTGCCAGTGCGTGGTGGCAGGGAAGCTTCTACGAGCAGTACTTC.

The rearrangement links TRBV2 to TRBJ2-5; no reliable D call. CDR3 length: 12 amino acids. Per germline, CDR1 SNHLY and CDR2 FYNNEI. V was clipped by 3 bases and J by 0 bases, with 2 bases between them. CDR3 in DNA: TGTGCCAGCAGTGACTACCAAGAGACCCAGTACTTC. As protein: CASSDYQETQYF.

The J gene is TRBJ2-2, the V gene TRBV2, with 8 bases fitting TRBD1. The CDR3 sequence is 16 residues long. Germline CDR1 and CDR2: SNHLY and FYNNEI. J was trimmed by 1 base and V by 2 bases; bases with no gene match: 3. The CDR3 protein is CASSEIGTGNTGELFF. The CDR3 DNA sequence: TGTGCCAGCAGTGAAATAGGGACAGGGAACACCGGGGAGCTGTTTTTT.

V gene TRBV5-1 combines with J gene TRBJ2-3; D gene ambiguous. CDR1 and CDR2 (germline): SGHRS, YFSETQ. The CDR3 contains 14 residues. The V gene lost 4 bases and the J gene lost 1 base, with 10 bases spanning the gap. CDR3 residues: CASSRMGRTDTQYF. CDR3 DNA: TGCGCCAGCAGCCGTATGGGCCGCACAGATACGCAGTATTTT.

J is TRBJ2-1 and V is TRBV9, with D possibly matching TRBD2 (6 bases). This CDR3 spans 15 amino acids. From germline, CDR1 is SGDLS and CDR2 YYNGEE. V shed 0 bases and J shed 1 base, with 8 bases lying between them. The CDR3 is CASSVGGRSYNEQFF. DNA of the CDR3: TGTGCCAGCAGCGTAGGTGGGAGGTCCTACAATGAGCAGTTCTTC. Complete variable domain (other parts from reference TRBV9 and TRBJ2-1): DSGVTQTPKHLITATGQRVTLRCSPRSGDLSVYWYQQSLDQGLQFLIQYYNGEERAKGNILERFSAQQFPDLHSELNLSSLELGDSALYFCASSVGGRSYNEQFFGPGTRLTVL.

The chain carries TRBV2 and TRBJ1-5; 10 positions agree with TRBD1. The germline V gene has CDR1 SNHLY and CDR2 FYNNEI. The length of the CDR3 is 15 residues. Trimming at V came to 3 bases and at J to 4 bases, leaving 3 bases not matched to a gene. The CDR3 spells CASSEGQGTNQPQHF. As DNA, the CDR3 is TGTGCCAGCAGTGAGGGACAGGGGACAAATCAGCCCCAGCATTTT. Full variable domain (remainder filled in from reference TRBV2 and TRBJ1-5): EPEVTQTPSHQVTQMGQEVILRCVPISNHLYFYWYRQILGQKVEFLVSFYNNEISEKSEIFDDQFSVERPDGSNFTLKIRSTKLEDSAMYFCASSEGQGTNQPQHFGDGTRLSIL.

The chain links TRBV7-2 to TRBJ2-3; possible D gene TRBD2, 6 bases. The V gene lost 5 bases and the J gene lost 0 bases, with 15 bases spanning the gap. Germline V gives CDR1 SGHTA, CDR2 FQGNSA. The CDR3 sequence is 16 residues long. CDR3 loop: CASSQAGRASTDTQYF. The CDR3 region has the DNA TGTGCCAGCAGCCAGGCGGGGAGAGCTAGCACAGATACGCAGTATTTT.

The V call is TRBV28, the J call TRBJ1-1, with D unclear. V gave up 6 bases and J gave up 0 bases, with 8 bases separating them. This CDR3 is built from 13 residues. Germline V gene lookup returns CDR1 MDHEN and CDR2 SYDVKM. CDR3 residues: CASRQRVNTEAFF. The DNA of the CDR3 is TGTGCCAGCAGACAACGGGTGAACACTGAAGCTTTCTTT.